What follows describes a single TCR beta chain. Its antigen is undetermined. The data were obtained in a study of cytomegalovirus exposure and HLA in healthy donors. Study-wide background: From roughly 180 million T cells, an earlier analysis saw 110 million or so unique TCR beta sequences. General study points: Researchers reported in a later analysis that a missense DCLRE1C variant was tied to TCR beta V- and J-gene trimming. The study recorded 164 TCR beta chains that were cytomegalovirus-associated.

This CDR3 region has 15 residues. The germline V and J ends were trimmed by 0 bases and 1 base, with 11 bases remaining between them. CDR1 is SGHRS and CDR2 is YFSETQ in the germline V gene. The PCR ran on 60 Vbeta and 13 Jbeta primers. In the original analysis: In a later analysis, around 10 million of about 80 million unique beta chains occurred in at least two donors. The data were produced by immunoSEQ multiplex PCR, yet TCRdb's version contains in-frame clones alone and is incomplete. V and J calls and clone size follow that table, whereas D and trimming were derived from the DNA. Its clone listing holds 200,000 or so clones.

The source of this sequence is a girl aged 2-10 years in good health and CMV-seropositive. Sequenced: PBMCs. The genes are TRBV5-1 and TRBJ2-7, with a possible D match to TRBD1 (5 bases). CDR3 nucleotide sequence: TGCGCCAGCAGCTTGGTTGCGAAGGGGTCCTACGAGCAGTACTTC. This translates into CASSLVAKGSYEQYF. Looking up the rest from reference TRBV5-1 and TRBJ2-7 gives the full variable domain: KAGVTQTPRYLIKTRGQQVTLSCSPISGHRSVSWYQQTPGQGLQFLFEYFSETQRNKGNFPGRFSGRQFSNSRSEMNVSTLELGDSALYLCASSLVAKGSYEQYFGPGTRLTVT.